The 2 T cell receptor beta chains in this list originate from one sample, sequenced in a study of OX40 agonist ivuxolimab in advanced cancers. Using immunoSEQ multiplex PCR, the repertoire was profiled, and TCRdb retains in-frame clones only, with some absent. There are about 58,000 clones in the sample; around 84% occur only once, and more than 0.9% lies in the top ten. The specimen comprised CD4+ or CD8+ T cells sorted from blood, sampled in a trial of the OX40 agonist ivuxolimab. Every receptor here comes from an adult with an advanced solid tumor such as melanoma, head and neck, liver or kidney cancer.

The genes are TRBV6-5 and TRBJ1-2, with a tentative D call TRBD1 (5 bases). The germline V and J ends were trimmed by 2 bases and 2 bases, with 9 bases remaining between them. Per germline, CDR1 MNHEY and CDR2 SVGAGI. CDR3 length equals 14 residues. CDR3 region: CASSYGGANYGYTF. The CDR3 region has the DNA TGTGCCAGCAGTTACGGGGGTGCCAACTATGGCTACACCTTC.

The DNA of the CDR3 is TGCGCCAGCAGCCGAGCGACAGGCGCTCGCTATGGCTACACCTTC. Translated, it gives CASSRATGARYGYTF. This chain connects TRBV4-1 to TRBJ1-2; a possible D gene is TRBD1 (6 bases). The CDR3 loop spans 15 amino acids. Germline assignment: CDR1 MGHRA and CDR2 YSYEKL. Trimming took off 4 bases at V and 4 bases at J, with 16 bases between the two ends.